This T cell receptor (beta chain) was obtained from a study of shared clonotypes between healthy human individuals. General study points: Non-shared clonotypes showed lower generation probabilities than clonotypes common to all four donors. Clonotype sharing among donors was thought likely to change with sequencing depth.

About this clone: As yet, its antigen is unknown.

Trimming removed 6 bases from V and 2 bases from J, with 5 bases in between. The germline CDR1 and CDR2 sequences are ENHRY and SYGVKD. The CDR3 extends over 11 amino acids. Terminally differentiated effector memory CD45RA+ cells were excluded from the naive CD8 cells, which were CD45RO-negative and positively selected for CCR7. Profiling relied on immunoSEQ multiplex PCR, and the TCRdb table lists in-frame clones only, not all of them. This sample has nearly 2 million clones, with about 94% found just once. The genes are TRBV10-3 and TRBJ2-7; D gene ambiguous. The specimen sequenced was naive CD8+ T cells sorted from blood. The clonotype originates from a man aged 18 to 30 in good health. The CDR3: CAISVTYEQYF. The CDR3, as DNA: TGTGCCATCAGCGTCACCTACGAGCAGTACTTC.